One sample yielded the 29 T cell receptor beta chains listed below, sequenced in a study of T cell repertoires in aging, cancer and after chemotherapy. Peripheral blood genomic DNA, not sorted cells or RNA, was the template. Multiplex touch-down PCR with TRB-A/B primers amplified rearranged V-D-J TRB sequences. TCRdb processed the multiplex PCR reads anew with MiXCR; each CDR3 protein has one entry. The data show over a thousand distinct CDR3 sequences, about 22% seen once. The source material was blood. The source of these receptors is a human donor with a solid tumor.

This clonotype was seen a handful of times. The CDR3 nucleotides are TGTGCCAGCAGCGCACAGGGGGCGCGGAGCAATCAGCCCCAGCATTTT. Translation: CASSAQGARSNQPQHF. This chain connects TRBV2 to TRBJ1-5, with 9 positions matching TRBD1. Germline CDR1 and CDR2: SNHLY and FYNNEI. V lost 6 bases and J lost 1; bases outside the gene matches: 7. The CDR3 consists of 16 residues.

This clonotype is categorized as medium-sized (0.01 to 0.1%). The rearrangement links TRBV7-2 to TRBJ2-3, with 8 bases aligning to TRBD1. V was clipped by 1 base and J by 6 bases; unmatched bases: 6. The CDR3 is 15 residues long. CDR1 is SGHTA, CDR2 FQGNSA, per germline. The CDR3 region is CASSLGQGAWDTQYF. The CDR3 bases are TGTGCCAGCAGCTTAGGGCAGGGGGCATGGGATACGCAGTATTTT.

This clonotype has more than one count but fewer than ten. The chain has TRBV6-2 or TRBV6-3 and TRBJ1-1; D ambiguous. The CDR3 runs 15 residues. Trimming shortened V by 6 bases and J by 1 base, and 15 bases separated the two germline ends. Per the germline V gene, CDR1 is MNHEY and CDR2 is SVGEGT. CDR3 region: CASSHGSSGNTEAFF. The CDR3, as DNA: TGTGCCAGCAGCCACGGAAGCAGTGGGAACACTGAAGCTTTCTTT.

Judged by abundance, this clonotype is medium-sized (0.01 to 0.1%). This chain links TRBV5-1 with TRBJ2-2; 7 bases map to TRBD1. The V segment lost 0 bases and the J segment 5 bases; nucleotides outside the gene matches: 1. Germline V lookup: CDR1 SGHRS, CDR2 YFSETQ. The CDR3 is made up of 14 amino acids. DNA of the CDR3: TGCGCCAGCAGCTTGGACAGGGGAACCGGGGAGCTGTTTTTT. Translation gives CASSLDRGTGELFF.

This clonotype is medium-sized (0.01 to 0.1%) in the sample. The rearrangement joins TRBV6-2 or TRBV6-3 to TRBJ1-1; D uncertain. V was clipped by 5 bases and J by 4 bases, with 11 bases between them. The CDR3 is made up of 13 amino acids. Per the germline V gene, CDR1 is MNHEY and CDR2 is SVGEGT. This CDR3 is CASSPWGRTEAFF. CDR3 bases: TGTGCCAGCAGTCCCTGGGGTCGCACTGAAGCTTTCTTT.

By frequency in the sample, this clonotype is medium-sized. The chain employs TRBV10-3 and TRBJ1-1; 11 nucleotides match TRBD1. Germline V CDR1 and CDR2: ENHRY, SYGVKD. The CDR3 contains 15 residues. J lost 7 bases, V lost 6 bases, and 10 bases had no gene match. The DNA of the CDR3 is TGTGCCATCAGGAGGACAGGGGGCTTCGCGGATGAAGCTTTCTTT. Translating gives CAIRRTGGFADEAFF.

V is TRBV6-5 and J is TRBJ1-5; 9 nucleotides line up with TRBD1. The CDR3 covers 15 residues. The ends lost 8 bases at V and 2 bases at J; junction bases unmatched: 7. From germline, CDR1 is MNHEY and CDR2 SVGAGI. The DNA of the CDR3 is TGTGCCAGCCAAGCGGGACAGGGTGGCAATCAGCCCCAGCATTTT. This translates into CASQAGQGGNQPQHF.

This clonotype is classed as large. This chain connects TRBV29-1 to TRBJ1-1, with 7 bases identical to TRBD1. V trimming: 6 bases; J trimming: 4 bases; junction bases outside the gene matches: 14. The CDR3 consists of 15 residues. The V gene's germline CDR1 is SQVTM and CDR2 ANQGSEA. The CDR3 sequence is CSVLGRGRVPTEAFF. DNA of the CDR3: TGCAGCGTCCTAGGGAGGGGGCGGGTCCCCACTGAAGCTTTCTTT.

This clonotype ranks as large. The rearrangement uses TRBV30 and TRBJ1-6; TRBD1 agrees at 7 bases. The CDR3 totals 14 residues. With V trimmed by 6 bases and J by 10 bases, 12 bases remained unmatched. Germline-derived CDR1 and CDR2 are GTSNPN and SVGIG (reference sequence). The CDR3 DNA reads TGTGCCTGCGAGGAGGGGGCGGGTCACTCACCCCTCCACTTT. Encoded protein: CACEEGAGHSPLHF.

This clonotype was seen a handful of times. CDR3 loop: CASSSGAYNEQFF. In nucleotides, the CDR3 is TGTGCCAGCAGTAGCGGGGCATACAATGAGCAGTTCTTC. This rearrangement joins TRBV28 to TRBJ2-1; the match to TRBD2 covers 7 bases. V lost 5 bases to trimming and J lost 4 bases; unmatched junction nucleotides: 2. There are 13 residues in the CDR3. Germline CDR1 is MDHEN and CDR2 is SYDVKM.

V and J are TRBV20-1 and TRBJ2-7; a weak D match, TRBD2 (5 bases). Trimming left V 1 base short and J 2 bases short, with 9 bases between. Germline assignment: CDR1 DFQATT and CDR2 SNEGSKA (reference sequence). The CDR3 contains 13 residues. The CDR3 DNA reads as TGCAGTGCTAGAGTTGCGGGTACCTACGAGCAGTACTTC. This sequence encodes CSARVAGTYEQYF.

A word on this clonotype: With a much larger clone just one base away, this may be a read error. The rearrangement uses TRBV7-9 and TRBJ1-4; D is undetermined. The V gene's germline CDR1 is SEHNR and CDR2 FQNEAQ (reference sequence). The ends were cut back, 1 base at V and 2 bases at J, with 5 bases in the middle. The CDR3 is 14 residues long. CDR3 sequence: CASSLVGTNEKLFF. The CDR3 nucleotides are TGTGCCAGCAGCTTAGTGGGGACTAATGAAAAACTGTTTTTT.

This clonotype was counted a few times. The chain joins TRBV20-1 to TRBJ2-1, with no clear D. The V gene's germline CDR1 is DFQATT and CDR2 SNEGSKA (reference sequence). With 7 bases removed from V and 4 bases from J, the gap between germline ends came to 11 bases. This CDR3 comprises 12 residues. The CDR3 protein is CSGRTQYNEQFF. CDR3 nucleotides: TGCAGTGGACGGACGCAATACAATGAGCAGTTCTTC.

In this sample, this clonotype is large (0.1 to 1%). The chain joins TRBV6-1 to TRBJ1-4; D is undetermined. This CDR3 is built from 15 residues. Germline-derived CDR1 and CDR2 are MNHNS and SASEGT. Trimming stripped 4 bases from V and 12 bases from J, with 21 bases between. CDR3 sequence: CASSASDGRWGELFF. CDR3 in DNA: TGTGCCAGCAGTGCTTCAGATGGAAGGTGGGGAGAACTGTTTTTT.

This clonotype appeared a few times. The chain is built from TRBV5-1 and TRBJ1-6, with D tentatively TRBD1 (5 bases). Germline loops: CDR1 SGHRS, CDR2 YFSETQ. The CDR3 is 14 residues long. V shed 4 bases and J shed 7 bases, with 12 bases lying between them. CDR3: CASSQGLGNSPLHF. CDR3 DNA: TGCGCCAGCAGCCAGGGACTGGGAAATTCACCCCTCCACTTT.

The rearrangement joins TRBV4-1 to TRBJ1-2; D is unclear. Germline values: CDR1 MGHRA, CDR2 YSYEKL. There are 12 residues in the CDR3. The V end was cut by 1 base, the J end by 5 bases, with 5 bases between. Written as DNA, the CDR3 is TGCGCCAGCAGCCAAGCCAGTTATGGCTACACCTTC. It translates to CASSQASYGYTF.

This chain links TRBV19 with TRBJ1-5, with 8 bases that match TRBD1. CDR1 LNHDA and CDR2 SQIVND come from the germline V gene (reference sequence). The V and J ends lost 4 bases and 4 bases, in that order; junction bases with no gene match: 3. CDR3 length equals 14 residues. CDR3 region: CASSTRTGNQPQHF. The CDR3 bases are TGTGCCAGTAGTACCCGGACAGGGAATCAGCCCCAGCATTTT.

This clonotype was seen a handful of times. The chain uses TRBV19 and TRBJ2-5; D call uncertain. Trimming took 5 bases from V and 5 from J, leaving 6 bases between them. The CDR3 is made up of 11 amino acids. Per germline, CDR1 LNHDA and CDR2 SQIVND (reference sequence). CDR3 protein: CASSPRETQYF. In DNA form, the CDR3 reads TGTGCCAGTAGTCCCCGGGAGACCCAGTACTTC.

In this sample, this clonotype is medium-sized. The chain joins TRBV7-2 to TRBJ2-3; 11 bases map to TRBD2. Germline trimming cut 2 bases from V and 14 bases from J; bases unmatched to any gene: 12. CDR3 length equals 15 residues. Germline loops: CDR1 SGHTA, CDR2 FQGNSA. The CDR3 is CASSLPSGRTGGGYF. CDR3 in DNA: TGTGCCAGCAGCTTACCTAGCGGGAGGACTGGGGGGGGGTATTTT.

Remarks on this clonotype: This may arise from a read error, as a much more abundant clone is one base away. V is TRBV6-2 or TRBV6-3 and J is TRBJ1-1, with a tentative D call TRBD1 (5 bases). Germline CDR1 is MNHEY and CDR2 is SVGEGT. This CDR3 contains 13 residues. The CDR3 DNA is TGTGCCAGCAGTTACCCTCAGGACACTGAAGCTTCCTTT. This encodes CASSYPQDTEASF.

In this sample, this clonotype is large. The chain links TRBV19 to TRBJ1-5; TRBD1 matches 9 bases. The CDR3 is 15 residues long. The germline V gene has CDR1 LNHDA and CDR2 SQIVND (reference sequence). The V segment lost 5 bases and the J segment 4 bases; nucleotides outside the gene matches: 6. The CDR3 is CASSVLGTGNQPQHF. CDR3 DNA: TGTGCCAGTAGTGTTCTCGGGACAGGGAATCAGCCCCAGCATTTT.

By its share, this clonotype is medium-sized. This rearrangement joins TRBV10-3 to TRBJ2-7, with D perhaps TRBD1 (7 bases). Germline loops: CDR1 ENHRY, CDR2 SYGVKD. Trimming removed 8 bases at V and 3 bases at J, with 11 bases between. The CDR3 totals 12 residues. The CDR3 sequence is CAIQGGDYEQYF. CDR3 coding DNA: TGTGCCATCCAGGGGGGAGACTACGAGCAGTACTTC.

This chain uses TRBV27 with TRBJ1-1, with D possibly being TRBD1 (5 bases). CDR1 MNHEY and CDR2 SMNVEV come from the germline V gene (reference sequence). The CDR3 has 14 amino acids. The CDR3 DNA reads TGTGTTAGCAGTCCTCAGGGAGGGGCCACTGAAGCTTTCTTT. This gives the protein CVSSPQGGATEAFF.

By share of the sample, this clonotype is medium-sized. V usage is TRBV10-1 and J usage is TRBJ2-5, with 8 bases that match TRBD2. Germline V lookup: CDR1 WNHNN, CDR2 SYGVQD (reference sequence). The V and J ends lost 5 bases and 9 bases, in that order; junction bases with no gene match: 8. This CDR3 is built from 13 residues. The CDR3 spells CASSPGLELSQYF. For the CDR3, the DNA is TGCGCCAGCAGTCCGGGACTAGAACTCTCCCAGTACTTC.

The CDR3 is CSATGTGMNTEAFF. CDR3 nucleotide sequence: TGCAGTGCTACCGGGACAGGCATGAACACTGAAGCTTTCTTT. V gene TRBV20-1 combines with J gene TRBJ1-1, with 8 bases fitting TRBD1. The CDR3 is 14 amino acids. Germline V gene data show CDR1 as DFQATT and CDR2 as SNEGSKA (reference sequence). V shed 4 bases, J shed 0 bases, and the junction held 4 bases outside the gene matches.

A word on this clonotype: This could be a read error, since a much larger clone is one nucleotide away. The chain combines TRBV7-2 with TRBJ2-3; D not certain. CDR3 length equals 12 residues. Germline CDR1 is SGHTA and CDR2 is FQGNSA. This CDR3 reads CAGSFGPDTQYF. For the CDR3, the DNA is TGTGCCGGCAGCTTTGGCCCAGATACGCAGTATTTT.

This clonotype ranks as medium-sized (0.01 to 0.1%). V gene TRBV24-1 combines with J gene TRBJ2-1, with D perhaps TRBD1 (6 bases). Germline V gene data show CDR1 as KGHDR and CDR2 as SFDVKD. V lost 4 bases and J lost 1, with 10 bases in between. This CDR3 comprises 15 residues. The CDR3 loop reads CATSDPTGSYNEQFF. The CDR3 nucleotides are TGTGCCACCAGTGACCCGACAGGATCCTACAATGAGCAGTTCTTC.

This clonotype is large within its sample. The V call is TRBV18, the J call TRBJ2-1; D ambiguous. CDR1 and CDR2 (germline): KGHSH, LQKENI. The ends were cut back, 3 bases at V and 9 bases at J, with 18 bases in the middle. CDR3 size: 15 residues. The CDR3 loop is CASSPPSVARPEQFF. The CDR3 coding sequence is TGTGCCAGCTCACCCCCCTCAGTGGCTAGACCTGAGCAGTTCTTC.

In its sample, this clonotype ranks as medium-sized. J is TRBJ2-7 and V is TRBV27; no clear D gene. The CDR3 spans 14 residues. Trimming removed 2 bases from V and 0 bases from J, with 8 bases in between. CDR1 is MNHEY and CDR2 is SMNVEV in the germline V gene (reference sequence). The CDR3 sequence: CASSLAGSSYEQYF. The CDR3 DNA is TGTGCCAGCAGTTTAGCCGGTAGCTCCTACGAGCAGTACTTC.